These T cell receptor beta chains were read from a single sample in a study of PD-1 blockade in classical Hodgkin lymphoma. Sequencing used immunoSEQ multiplex PCR; TCRdb keeps in-frame clones, though not all of them. The top ten clones hold 40% of a sample with tens of thousands of clones, just over 75% of them seen once. The sequenced sample was peripheral blood mononuclear cells (PBMCs), obtained before the second cycle of nivolumab. Source of these receptors: a human donor with classical Hodgkin lymphoma. CDR3s include the opening cysteine and the closing phenylalanine or tryptophan. Fields, in order: D gene, clone size, J gene, V gene, CDR3 DNA, CDR3 protein. D genes are given only for firm matches. Only part of the rows carry a size: once, few, many, or a class if the clone is expanded.

d_gene: .; abundance: .; j_gene: TRBJ2-7; v_gene: TRBV29-1; CDR3nt: TGCAGCGCAGCTCAGGGGAGCTCCTACGAGCAGTACTTC; CDR3aa: CSAAQGSSYEQYF
d_gene: TRBD2; abundance: .; j_gene: TRBJ2-1; v_gene: TRBV7-2; CDR3nt: TGTGCCAGCAGCGCTAGCGGGGGCTCGAACCATGAGCAGTTCTTC; CDR3aa: CASSASGGSNHEQFF
d_gene: TRBD1; abundance: .; j_gene: TRBJ2-7; v_gene: TRBV27; CDR3nt: TGTGCCAGCAGCTTATCGTATGGGGGACAGGCTCGCGAGCAGTACTTC; CDR3aa: CASSLSYGGQAREQYF
d_gene: TRBD2; abundance: once; j_gene: TRBJ2-3; v_gene: TRBV10-3; CDR3nt: TGTGCCATAGGAGAACGGGGGGACACAGATACGCAGTATTTT; CDR3aa: CAIGERGDTDTQYF
d_gene: TRBD1; abundance: .; j_gene: TRBJ1-2; v_gene: TRBV19; CDR3nt: TGTGCCAGTAGTTCGTTGGGGACAGGAGGTGGCTACACCTTC; CDR3aa: CASSSLGTGGGYTF
d_gene: .; abundance: once; j_gene: TRBJ1-1; v_gene: TRBV6-5; CDR3nt: TGTGCCAGCAGCAAGAACCGGGACACCAACACTGAAGCTTTCTTT; CDR3aa: CASSKNRDTNTEAFF
d_gene: TRBD1; abundance: .; j_gene: TRBJ1-1; v_gene: TRBV9; CDR3nt: TGTGCCAGCAGCCCCAGGGACAGAAACACTGAAGCTTTCTTT; CDR3aa: CASSPRDRNTEAFF
d_gene: .; abundance: .; j_gene: TRBJ1-1; v_gene: TRBV5-4; CDR3nt: TGTGCCAGCAGCTTGGTCGGGCGGGGGGACACTGAAGCTTTCTTT; CDR3aa: CASSLVGRGDTEAFF
d_gene: .; abundance: .; j_gene: TRBJ1-2; v_gene: TRBV11-3; CDR3nt: TGTGCCAGCAGCCCGACAGGTTTTGGCTATGGCTACACCTTC; CDR3aa: CASSPTGFGYGYTF
d_gene: TRBD2; abundance: .; j_gene: TRBJ2-7; v_gene: TRBV6-5; CDR3nt: TGTGCCAGCAGTTACCTCACCCAGCGGGGTCCCTACGAGCAGTACTTC; CDR3aa: CASSYLTQRGPYEQYF
d_gene: .; abundance: .; j_gene: TRBJ2-1; v_gene: TRBV27; CDR3nt: TGTGCCAGCAGCCGGGTGGGTGGAAGCTCCTACAATGAGCAGTTCTTC; CDR3aa: CASSRVGGSSYNEQFF
d_gene: .; abundance: .; j_gene: TRBJ2-5; v_gene: TRBV7-9; CDR3nt: TGTGCCAGCAGCTTATGGACAGAGAAAGAGACCCAGTACTTC; CDR3aa: CASSLWTEKETQYF
d_gene: .; abundance: .; j_gene: TRBJ2-3; v_gene: TRBV6-4; CDR3nt: TGTGCCAGCAGTGACGGGACAAGGGTTCAGTATTTT; CDR3aa: CASSDGTRVQYF
d_gene: TRBD2; abundance: .; j_gene: TRBJ2-7; v_gene: TRBV6-6; CDR3nt: TGTGCCAGCGGAACTAGCGGGGACAATTCCTACGAGCAGTACTTC; CDR3aa: CASGTSGDNSYEQYF
d_gene: TRBD1; abundance: .; j_gene: TRBJ1-1; v_gene: TRBV27; CDR3nt: TGTGCCAGCAGTCCTTTTCACCGGGACAGCGAAGCTTTCTTT; CDR3aa: CASSPFHRDSEAFF
d_gene: .; abundance: .; j_gene: TRBJ2-7; v_gene: TRBV11-2; CDR3nt: TGTGCCAGCAGCTTAGAGCCAAACTCAATGTACGAGCAGTACTTC; CDR3aa: CASSLEPNSMYEQYF
d_gene: .; abundance: .; j_gene: TRBJ2-5; v_gene: TRBV14; CDR3nt: TGTGCCAGCAGCCATTGGGCTCTACCAGGCGAGACCCAGTACTTC; CDR3aa: CASSHWALPGETQYF
d_gene: .; abundance: .; j_gene: TRBJ1-1; v_gene: TRBV6-5; CDR3nt: TGTGCCAGCAGTCAGGGAGTGAGCACTGAAGCTTTCTTT; CDR3aa: CASSQGVSTEAFF
d_gene: .; abundance: .; j_gene: TRBJ2-5; v_gene: TRBV28; CDR3nt: TGTGCCAGCAGTTCGACAGAAATGATGGAGGAGACCCAGTACTTC; CDR3aa: CASSSTEMMEETQYF
d_gene: .; abundance: .; j_gene: TRBJ1-5; v_gene: TRBV27; CDR3nt: TGTGCCAGCAGTTTCGCGGGCCCAGGCAATCAGCCCCAGCATTTT; CDR3aa: CASSFAGPGNQPQHF
d_gene: TRBD2; abundance: once; j_gene: TRBJ2-2; v_gene: TRBV11-2; CDR3nt: TGTGCCAGCAGCCCCGGGGGGTGGGACCCTAACACCGGGGAGCTGTTTTTT; CDR3aa: CASSPGGWDPNTGELFF
d_gene: TRBD2; abundance: few; j_gene: TRBJ2-3; v_gene: TRBV2; CDR3nt: TGTGCCAGCATTTCGGGGGGGAGCACAGATACGCAGTATTTT; CDR3aa: CASISGGSTDTQYF
d_gene: .; abundance: medium-sized; j_gene: TRBJ1-5; v_gene: TRBV6-5; CDR3nt: TGTGCCAGCAGTTCCCAGGGGTATAGCAATCAGCCCCAGCATTTT; CDR3aa: CASSSQGYSNQPQHF
d_gene: .; abundance: .; j_gene: TRBJ1-5; v_gene: TRBV6-5; CDR3nt: TGTGCCAGCAGTTCTCAAGGTTTACTGCCCCAGCATTTT; CDR3aa: CASSSQGLLPQHF
d_gene: .; abundance: .; j_gene: TRBJ1-2; v_gene: TRBV5-1; CDR3nt: TGCGCCAGCAGCTCCGTCGGACAATTTAACTATGGCTACACCTTC; CDR3aa: CASSSVGQFNYGYTF
d_gene: .; abundance: .; j_gene: TRBJ2-7; v_gene: TRBV7-6; CDR3nt: TGTGCCAGCAGCTTAGCCGGGAGCTCCTACGAGCAGTACTTC; CDR3aa: CASSLAGSSYEQYF